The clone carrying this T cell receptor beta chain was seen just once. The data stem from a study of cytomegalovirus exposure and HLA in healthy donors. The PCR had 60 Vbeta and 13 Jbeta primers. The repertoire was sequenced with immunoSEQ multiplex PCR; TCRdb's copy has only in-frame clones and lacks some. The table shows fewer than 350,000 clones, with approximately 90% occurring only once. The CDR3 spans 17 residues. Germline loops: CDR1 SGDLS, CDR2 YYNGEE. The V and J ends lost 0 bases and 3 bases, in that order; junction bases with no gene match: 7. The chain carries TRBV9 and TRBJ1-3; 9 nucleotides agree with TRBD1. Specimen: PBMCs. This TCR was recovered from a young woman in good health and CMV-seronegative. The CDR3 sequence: CASSVDPGTGSGNTIYF. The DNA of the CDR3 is TGTGCCAGCAGCGTAGACCCCGGGACAGGGAGTGGAAACACCATATATTTT.